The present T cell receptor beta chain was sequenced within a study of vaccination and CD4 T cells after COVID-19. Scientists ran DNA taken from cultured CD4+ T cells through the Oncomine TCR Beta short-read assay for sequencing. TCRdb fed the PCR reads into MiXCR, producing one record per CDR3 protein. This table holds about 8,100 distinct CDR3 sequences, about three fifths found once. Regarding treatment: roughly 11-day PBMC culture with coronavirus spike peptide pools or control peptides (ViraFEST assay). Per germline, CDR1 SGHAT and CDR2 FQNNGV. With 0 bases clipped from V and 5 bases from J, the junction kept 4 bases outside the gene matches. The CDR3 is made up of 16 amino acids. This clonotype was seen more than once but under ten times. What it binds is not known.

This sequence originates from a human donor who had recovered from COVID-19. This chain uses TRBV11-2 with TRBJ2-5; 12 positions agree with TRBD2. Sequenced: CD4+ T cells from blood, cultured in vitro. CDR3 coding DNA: TGTGCCAGCAGCTTAGACCGTACTAGCGGGGGGGAGACCCAGTACTTC. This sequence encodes CASSLDRTSGGETQYF. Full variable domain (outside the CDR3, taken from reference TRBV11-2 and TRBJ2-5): EAGVAQSPRYKIIEKRQSVAFWCNPISGHATLYWYQQILGQGPKLLIQFQNNGVVDDSQLPKDRFSAERLKGVDSTLKIQPAKLEDSAVYLCASSLDRTSGGETQYFGPGTRLLVL.